This TCR beta chain is from a study of read filtering for tumor transcriptome and immune sequencing. About the study: Patients were approximately 17 male and about 15 female, mean age about 65 years, range about 47 to 85. Fewer than 10 patients were R-ISS I, around 15 were R-ISS II, 7 were R-ISS III. Study-level points and caveats: The CD138-negative fraction was mixed bone marrow immune cells, not pure T cells. Even smaller IR-seq throughput identified most shared clonotypes.

From roughly 400 ng of RNA, a library with molecular barcoded alpha/delta and beta/gamma adaptors was made. Each CDR3 protein is one row after TCRdb ran MiXCR on the reads. The sample consists of 57,000 or so distinct CDR3 sequences, roughly 18% of them appearing once. This clonotype was seen ten or more times. Its antigen remains unidentified. This CDR3 region has 15 residues. Germline CDR1 reads SGHAT; CDR2 reads FQNNGV. Trimming pared 0 bases from V and 5 bases from J, leaving 11 bases between. Sequenced sample: a population of CD138-negative cells sorted from bone marrow. The TCR originated in a donor aged 40 or over with multiple myeloma. The V call is TRBV11-2, the J call TRBJ2-1; unclear D gene. CDR3 coding DNA: TGTGCCAGCAGCTTAGATGGTCGCAGACACAATGAGCAGTTCTTC. This codes for CASSLDGRRHNEQFF.